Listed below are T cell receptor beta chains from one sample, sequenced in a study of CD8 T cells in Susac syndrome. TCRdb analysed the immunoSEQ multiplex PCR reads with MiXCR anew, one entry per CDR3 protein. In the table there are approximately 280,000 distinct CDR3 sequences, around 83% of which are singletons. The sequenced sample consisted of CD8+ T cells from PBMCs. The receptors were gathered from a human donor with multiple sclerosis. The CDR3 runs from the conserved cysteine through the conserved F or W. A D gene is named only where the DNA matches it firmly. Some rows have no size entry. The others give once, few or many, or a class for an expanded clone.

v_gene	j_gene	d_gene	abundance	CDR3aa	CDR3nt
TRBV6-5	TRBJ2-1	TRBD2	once	CASSYLGTSGLFPNEQFF	TGTGCCAGCAGTTACTTAGGGACTAGCGGACTCTTCCCTAATGAGCAGTTCTTC
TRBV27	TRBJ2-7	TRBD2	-	CASRPLAGIYEQYF	TGTGCCAGCAGGCCCCTAGCGGGGATCTACGAGCAGTACTTC
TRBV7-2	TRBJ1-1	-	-	CASSLGLGGGTEAFF	TGTGCCAGCAGCTTAGGTCTGGGAGGGGGGACTGAAGCTTTCTTT
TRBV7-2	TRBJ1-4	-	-	CASSLMPDRTNEKLFF	TGTGCCAGCAGCTTAATGCCGGACAGAACTAATGAAAAACTGTTTTTT
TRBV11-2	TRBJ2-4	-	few	CASSDIGWAKNIQYF	TGTGCCAGCAGCGATATCGGATGGGCCAAAAACATTCAGTACTTC
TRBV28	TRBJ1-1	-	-	CASSLYGSWGNTEAFF	TGTGCCAGCAGTTTATATGGGTCCTGGGGGAACACTGAAGCTTTCTTT
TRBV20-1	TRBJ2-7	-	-	CSAPLETGRGYEQYF	TGCAGTGCCCCCCTCGAAACGGGAAGGGGCTACGAGCAGTACTTC
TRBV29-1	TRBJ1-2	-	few	CSVDLRANYGYTF	TGCAGCGTGGACCTTCGAGCTAACTATGGCTACACTTTC
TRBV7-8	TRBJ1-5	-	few	CASSLDSIQPQHF	TGTGCCAGCAGCTTAGATTCAATCCAGCCCCAGCATTTT
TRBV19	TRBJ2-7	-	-	CASSPIEGDSYEQYF	TGTGCCAGTAGTCCCATCGAGGGGGACTCCTACGAGCAGTACTTC
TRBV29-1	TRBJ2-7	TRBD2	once	CSVEDPRSGRAYEQYF	TGCAGCGTTGAAGATCCTCGGAGCGGGAGGGCCTACGAGCAGTACTTC
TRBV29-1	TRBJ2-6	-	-	CSASGGAFSGANVLTF	TGCAGCGCCTCCGGGGGTGCCTTCTCTGGGGCCAACGTCCTGACTTTC
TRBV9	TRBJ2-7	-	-	CASSPSAGEEQYF	TGTGCCAGCAGCCCATCCGCCGGGGAGGAGCAGTACTTC
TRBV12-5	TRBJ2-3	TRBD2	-	CASGYGRADTQYF	TGTGCTAGTGGTTACGGGAGGGCAGATACGCAGTATTTT
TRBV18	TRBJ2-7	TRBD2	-	CASSPRVGGRAGEQYF	TGTGCCAGCTCACCCCGGGTCGGCGGGAGGGCCGGAGAGCAGTACTTC
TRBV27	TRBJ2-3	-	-	CASSQRARVTDTQYF	TGTGCCAGCAGTCAGAGAGCCCGAGTTACAGATACGCAGTATTTT
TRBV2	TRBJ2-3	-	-	CASNDRDAGGRTDTQYF	TGTGCCAGCAACGACCGGGACGCCGGCGGACGCACAGATACGCAGTATTTT
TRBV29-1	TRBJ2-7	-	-	CSVEGDSPSYEQYF	TGCAGCGTTGAAGGGGATTCCCCCTCCTACGAGCAGTACTTC
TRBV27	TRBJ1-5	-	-	CASSLSFVSNQPQHF	TGTGCCAGCAGTTTATCCTTCGTAAGTAATCAGCCCCAGCATTTT
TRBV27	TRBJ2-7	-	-	CASSLSGGQWYEQYF	TGTGCCAGCAGTTTATCGGGGGGACAGTGGTACGAGCAGTACTTC
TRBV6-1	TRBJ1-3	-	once	CASRLFGLNSGNTIYF	TGTGCCAGCAGACTCTTCGGATTGAATTCTGGAAACACCATATATTTT
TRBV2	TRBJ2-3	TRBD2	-	CASSRPRLAGLSTDTQYF	TGTGCCAGCAGCCGACCGCGGCTAGCGGGCCTAAGCACAGATACGCAGTATTTT
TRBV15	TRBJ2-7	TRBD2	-	CATSIGTSGTYEQYF	TGTGCCACCAGCATTGGGACTAGCGGGACCTACGAGCAGTACTTC
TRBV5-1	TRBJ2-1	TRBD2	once	CASSLAAGGPGYEQFF	TGCGCCAGCAGCTTGGCGGCGGGAGGGCCCGGGTATGAGCAGTTCTTC
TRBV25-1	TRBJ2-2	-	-	CASSPREQAGELFF	TGTGCCAGCAGTCCACGGGAGCAGGCCGGGGAGCTGTTTTTT
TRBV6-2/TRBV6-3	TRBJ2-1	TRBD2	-	CASSYRLAGYNEQFF	TGTGCCAGCAGTTATCGACTAGCGGGCTACAATGAGCAGTTCTTC
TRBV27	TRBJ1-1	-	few	CASSTGDEAFF	TGTGCCAGCAGCACCGGGGACGAAGCTTTCTTT
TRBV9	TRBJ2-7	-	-	CASSVEGLHYEQYF	TGTGCCAGCAGCGTAGAGGGGCTCCACTACGAGCAGTACTTC
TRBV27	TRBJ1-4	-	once	CASFSPGGEKLFF	TGTGCCAGCTTTAGTCCCGGTGGTGAAAAACTGTTTTTT
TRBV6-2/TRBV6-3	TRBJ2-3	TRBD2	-	CASQTSETDTQYF	TGTGCCAGCCAGACTAGCGAAACAGATACGCAGTATTTT
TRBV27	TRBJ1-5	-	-	CASRRGQYSNQPQHF	TGTGCCAGCAGGCGGGGGCAGTATAGCAATCAGCCCCAGCATTTT
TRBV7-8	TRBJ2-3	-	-	CASSLAGPHTQYF	TGTGCCAGCAGCTTAGCGGGTCCTCATACGCAGTATTTT
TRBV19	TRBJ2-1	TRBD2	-	CASSMETSGGTYNEQFF	TGTGCCAGTAGTATGGAAACTAGCGGGGGGACCTACAATGAGCAGTTCTTC
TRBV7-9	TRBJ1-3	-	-	CANSAANGGHSGNTIYF	TGTGCCAACTCTGCGGCTAACGGAGGCCACTCTGGAAACACCATATATTTT
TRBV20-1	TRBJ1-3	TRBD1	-	CSARGPDRARSGNTIYF	TGCAGTGCTAGAGGCCCGGACAGGGCCCGCTCTGGAAACACCATATATTTT
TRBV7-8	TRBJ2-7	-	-	CASSLVTRRRRGDEQYF	TGTGCCAGCAGCTTGGTGACCCGGCGTCGGAGGGGCGACGAGCAGTACTTC
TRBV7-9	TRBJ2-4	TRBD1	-	CASSLERGRIPENIQYF	TGTGCCAGCAGCTTAGAAAGGGGGCGAATCCCCGAGAACATTCAGTACTTC
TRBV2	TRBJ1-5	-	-	CASSARLTYSNQPQHF	TGTGCCAGCAGTGCAAGACTCACTTATAGCAATCAGCCCCAGCATTTT
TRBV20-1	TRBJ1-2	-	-	CSARGGGYGYTF	TGCAGTGCTAGAGGCGGGGGCTATGGCTACACCTTC
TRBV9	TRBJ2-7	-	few	CASSVGGGLYEQYF	TGTGCCAGCAGCGTAGGGGGGGGCCTCTACGAGCAGTACTTC
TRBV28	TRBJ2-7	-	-	CASTQAGSYEQYF	TGTGCCAGTACCCAGGCCGGTTCCTACGAGCAGTACTTC
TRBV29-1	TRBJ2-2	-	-	CSVSGTTNTGELFF	TGCAGCGTGTCCGGGACAACGAACACCGGGGAGCTGTTTTTT
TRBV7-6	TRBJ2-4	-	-	CASSRGDRAIQYF	TGTGCCAGCAGCCGCGGGGACAGAGCAATTCAGTACTTC
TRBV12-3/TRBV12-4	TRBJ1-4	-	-	CASRPTGQVNEKLFF	TGTGCCAGCAGACCAACAGGGCAGGTTAATGAAAAACTGTTTTTT
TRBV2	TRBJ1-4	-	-	CASSEGRIREKLFF	TGTGCCAGCAGTGAGGGCAGAATAAGAGAAAAACTGTTTTTT
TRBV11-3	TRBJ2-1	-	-	CASSLDLGGYNEQFF	TGTGCCAGCAGCTTAGATCTAGGGGGGTACAATGAGCAGTTCTTC
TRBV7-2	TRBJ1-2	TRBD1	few	CASSLASDRRYGYTF	TGTGCCAGCAGCTTAGCCTCGGACAGGCGCTATGGCTACACCTTC
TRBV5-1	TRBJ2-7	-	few	CASSFNRASYEQYF	TGCGCCAGCAGCTTTAACAGGGCCTCCTACGAGCAGTACTTC
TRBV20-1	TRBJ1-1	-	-	CSARTGAEPAEAFF	TGCAGTGCTAGGACAGGTGCCGAACCGGCTGAAGCTTTCTTT
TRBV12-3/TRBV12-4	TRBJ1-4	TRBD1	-	CASSPPQGRGEKLFF	TGTGCCAGCAGTCCGCCACAGGGGCGGGGAGAAAAACTGTTTTTT
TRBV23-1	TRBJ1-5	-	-	CASSQNREGLSSQPQHF	TGCGCCAGCAGTCAAAACAGGGAAGGTTTGAGCAGTCAGCCCCAGCATTTT
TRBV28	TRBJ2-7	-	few	CASSPGVGSSYEQYF	TGTGCCAGCAGCCCAGGTGTCGGGAGCTCCTACGAGCAGTACTTC
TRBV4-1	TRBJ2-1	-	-	CAGARFDNEQFF	TGCGCCGGCGCGAGGTTCGACAATGAGCAGTTCTTC
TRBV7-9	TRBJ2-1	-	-	CASRLRGNEQFF	TGTGCCAGCAGACTTAGGGGGAATGAGCAGTTCTTC
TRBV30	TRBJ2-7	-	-	CAWRNPGQHYEQYF	TGTGCCTGGAGAAATCCGGGACAACACTACGAGCAGTACTTC
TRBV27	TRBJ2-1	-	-	CASSLPMGARTSNEQFF	TGTGCCAGCAGTTTACCCATGGGGGCGAGGACCAGCAATGAGCAGTTCTTC
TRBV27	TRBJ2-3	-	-	CASSLTPPYSGTDTQYF	TGTGCCAGCAGTTTAACCCCTCCCTATAGCGGCACAGATACGCAGTATTTT